This TCR beta chain derives from a study of blood T cell repertoires in COVID-19. Germline CDR1 LNHDA, CDR2 SQIVND (reference sequence). CDR3 size: 16 residues. V dropped 4 bases and J dropped 7; count of bases not matched to a gene: 11. TCRdb's table, derived via immunoSEQ multiplex PCR, lists solely in-frame clones and lacks some. The data hold 250,000 to 350,000 clones, with 70% to 90% observed a single time. The sequencing input was PBMCs or T cells enriched from blood (not recorded which). The source of this sequence is a woman between 40 and 50 years old who had recovered from COVID-19. J is TRBJ1-5 and V is TRBV19, with 9 bases lining up with TRBD1. For the CDR3, the DNA is TGTGCCAGTAGTACCGGGACAGGGATTGGTGGCCAGCCCCAGCATTTT. Protein: CASSTGTGIGGQPQHF.